A single sample is the source of the 4 T cell receptor beta chains below, sequenced in a study of T cells in women clearing cervical HPV infection (dated by TCRdb to about 2018). The library relied on the immunoSEQ multiplex PCR assay. In TCRdb, the immuneACCESS table is reduced to in-frame sequences with V and J assigned. These tables do not hold every clone; where another copy was compared, an unresolved V gene accounts for under half, and the others remain unexplained. The sample table records tens of thousands of clones. Roughly 6.8% of the sample rests with the top ten. Material: blood buffy coat. The source of these receptors is a woman aged 18-70 years with a cervical HPV16 infection that either progressed to CIN3+ or cleared (not recorded which).

A remark on this clone: From the germline J gene comes the end of the CDR3, since the read stops 3 residues before it. The chain employs TRBV6-2 or TRBV6-3 and TRBJ1-1; 8 nucleotides match TRBD1. After removal of 6 bases from V and 7 bases from J, the junction contained 7 bases not matched to a gene. This CDR3 comprises 13 residues. Germline V gives CDR1 MNHEY, CDR2 SVGEGT. The CDR3 sequence: CASSIHRGSEAFF. The sequenced part of the CDR3 DNA is TGTGCCAGCAGCATTCACAGGGGGAGTGAA.

The CDR3 sequence: CASSLAGLGNTIYF. CDR3 bases read: TGTGCCAGCAGCTTAGCGGGACTGGGAAACACC. The V call is TRBV11-2, the J call TRBJ1-3; weak D call: TRBD1 (5 bases). The read is 3 residues too short to cover the CDR3 end, so that end is filled in from the germline J gene. Trimming removed 1 base at V and 4 bases at J, with 8 bases between. Germline V gives CDR1 SGHAT, CDR2 FQNNGV. The CDR3 covers 14 residues.

As for this clone: The read terminates 3 residues before the CDR3 end, so the remaining end is supplied by the germline J gene. The rearrangement links TRBV20-1 to TRBJ1-4, with D hard to call. This CDR3 is 13 amino acids long. Per germline, CDR1 DFQATT and CDR2 SNEGSKA (reference sequence). The V end was cut by 0 bases, the J end by 3 bases, with 5 bases between. The chain's CDR3 is CSARDQSNEKLFF. Partial CDR3 DNA: TGCAGTGCTAGAGATCAGTCTAATGAAAAA.

Turning to this clone: Read data end 3 residues before the CDR3 end; the end is taken from the germline J gene. J is TRBJ2-7 and V is TRBV3-1 (or the pseudogene TRBV3-2); a possible D gene is TRBD1 (6 bases). This CDR3 comprises 17 residues. From germline, CDR1 is LGHDT and CDR2 YNNKEL (reference sequence). Trimming left V 2 bases short and J 0 bases short, with 17 bases between. CDR3: CASSQRGLRTDSYEQYF. Incomplete CDR3 DNA: TGTGCCAGCAGCCAACGTGGTCTGAGGACAGACTCCTACGAG.